The T cell receptor (beta chain) under discussion was sequenced for a study of shared clonotypes between healthy human individuals. Study-level information: Every donor yielded three CD4 naive, three CD4 memory, two CD8 naive and one CD8 memory plate.

Produced via immunoSEQ multiplex PCR; TCRdb's table is partial and in-frame only. The sample holds under 2,500,000 clones, more than 90% seen once. Trimming took 0 bases from V and 7 from J, leaving 13 bases between them. The germline gives CDR1 GTSNPN, CDR2 SVGIG (reference sequence). The CDR3 runs 13 residues. The sequenced material came from naive CD4+ T cells sorted from blood. As for subset: CD45RA+ positively selected. This TCR was sampled from a man aged 18 to 29 in good health. The V gene is TRBV30, the J gene TRBJ2-7; a possible D gene is TRBD2 (5 bases). CDR3 nucleotides: TGTGCCTGGAGTGTAAAGCTTCCGGGGGAGCAGTACTTC. The encoded protein is CAWSVKLPGEQYF. Based on the CDR3 plus reference TRBV30 and TRBJ2-7, the full variable domain is SQTIHQWPATLVQPVGSPLSLECTVEGTSNPNLYWYRQAAGRGLQLLFYSVGIGQISSEVPQNLSASRPQDRQFILSSKKLLLSDSGFYLCAWSVKLPGEQYFGPGTRLTVT.